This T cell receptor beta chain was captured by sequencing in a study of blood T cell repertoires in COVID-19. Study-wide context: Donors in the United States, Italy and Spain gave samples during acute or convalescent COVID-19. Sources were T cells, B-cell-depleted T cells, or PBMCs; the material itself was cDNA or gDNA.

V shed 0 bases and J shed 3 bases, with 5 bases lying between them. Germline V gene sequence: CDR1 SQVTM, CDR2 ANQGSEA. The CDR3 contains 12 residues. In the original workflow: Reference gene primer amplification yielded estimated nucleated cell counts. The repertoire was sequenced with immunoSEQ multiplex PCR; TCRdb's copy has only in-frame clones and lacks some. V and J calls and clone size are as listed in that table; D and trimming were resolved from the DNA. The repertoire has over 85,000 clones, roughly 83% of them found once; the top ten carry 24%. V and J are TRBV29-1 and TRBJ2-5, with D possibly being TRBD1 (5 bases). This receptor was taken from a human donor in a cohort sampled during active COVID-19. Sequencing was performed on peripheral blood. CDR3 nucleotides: TGCAGCGTTGAAGAAGGGGAAGAGACCCAGTACTTC. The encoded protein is CSVEEGEETQYF.